This is a list of T cell receptor beta chains from one sample in a study of T cells in Graves' hyperthyroidism and ophthalmopathy. TCRdb called the multiplex PCR reads again in MiXCR, with one record for every CDR3 protein. The top ten clones hold about 53% of a sample with fewer than 350,000 distinct CDR3 sequences, 15% to 20% of them seen once. Sequencing was performed on blood. These receptors all stem from a woman in her forties or fifties with Graves' hyperthyroidism. Both conserved end residues are part of each CDR3. A D gene is named only where the DNA matches it firmly. Clone size appears in some rows only: once, few, many, or a class for an expanded clone.

NA | TRBJ1-5 | NA | TRBV29-1 | 14 | TGCAGCGCCGGCGAGCCGGGACCAAATCAGCCCCAGCATTTT | CSAGEPGPNQPQHF
TRBD2 | TRBJ2-3 | many | TRBV3-1 | 16 | TGTGCCAGCAGCCAGCGGGAGGGCCTTAACACAGATACGCAGTATTTT | CASSQREGLNTDTQYF
NA | TRBJ2-3 | few | TRBV3-1 | 12 | TGTGCCAGCTTGAGTGACACAGATACGCAGTATTTT | CASLSDTDTQYF
NA | TRBJ2-1 | many | TRBV6-1 | 14 | TGTGCCAGCAGTGAAGTTGGGGACTGGGATGAGCAGTTCTTC | CASSEVGDWDEQFF
TRBD2 | TRBJ2-1 | few | TRBV25-1 | 17 | TGTGCCAGCAGTGAATATCTTAGCGGGAGCTCCTACAATGAGCAGTTCTTC | CASSEYLSGSSYNEQFF
NA | TRBJ2-1 | few | TRBV20-1 | 12 | TGCAGTGCTAGAGAAGGGGGGATTGAGCAGTTCTTC | CSAREGGIEQFF
NA | TRBJ1-1 | few | TRBV7-9 | 15 | TGTGCCAGCAGCTTTGGGGGCAGCTTGAACACTGAAGCTTTCTTT | CASSFGGSLNTEAFF
NA | TRBJ1-2 | many | TRBV18 | 13 | TGTGCCAGCTCACCACAACAGACCTATGGCTACACCTTC | CASSPQQTYGYTF
NA | TRBJ1-5 | NA | TRBV2 | 13 | TGTGCCAGCAGTGGTGGTTACAATCAGCCCCAGCATTTT | CASSGGYNQPQHF
TRBD2 | TRBJ2-1 | many | TRBV12-3/TRBV12-4 | 14 | TGTGCCAGCAGTGGGGAACTAGCGGGAGATGAGCAGTTCTTC | CASSGELAGDEQFF
TRBD2 | TRBJ2-5 | few | TRBV18 | 15 | TGTGCCAGCTCACCACTAGCGGGGGTCCAAGAGACCCAGTACTTC | CASSPLAGVQETQYF
TRBD2 | TRBJ2-1 | many | TRBV20-1 | 18 | TGCAGTGCTAGCGGGACTAGCGGGAGATCGGTGCTTCGGGATGAGCAGTTCTTC | CSASGTSGRSVLRDEQFF
NA | TRBJ2-6 | few | TRBV7-3 | 16 | TGTGCCAGCAGCTTAATGCAATCCTCTGGGGCCAACGTCCTGACTTTC | CASSLMQSSGANVLTF
NA | TRBJ2-5 | NA | TRBV7-2 | 18 | TGTGCCAGCAGCTCCCCCGGCAGGACCCCAGGACCCCAAGAGACCCAGTACTTC | CASSSPGRTPGPQETQYF
NA | TRBJ2-3 | few | TRBV6-1 | 16 | TGTGCCAGCAGACCGCGGGGAAAGGCCCCGGCGGATACGCAGTATTTT | CASRPRGKAPADTQYF
NA | TRBJ2-1 | few | TRBV3-1 | 12 | TGTGCCAGCAGCCAAGAAGGCAGGGGACAGTTCTTC | CASSQEGRGQFF
NA | TRBJ2-2 | few | TRBV20-1 | 17 | TGCAGTGCTAGAGGGCGACCTGGCGGGACCACGACCGGGGAGCTGTTTTTT | CSARGRPGGTTTGELFF
NA | TRBJ2-3 | few | TRBV6-1 | 14 | TGTGCCAGCAGTTCCCGGAGGGGCACAGATACGCAGTATTTT | CASSSRRGTDTQYF
NA | TRBJ2-3 | many | TRBV11-2 | 13 | TGTGCCAGCAGCTGGACAGAATCAGATACGCAGTATTTT | CASSWTESDTQYF
NA | TRBJ1-6 | few | TRBV20-1 | 16 | TGCAGTGCTAGTGCTCTCATGGACAGAGATAATTCACCCCTCCACTTT | CSASALMDRDNSPLHF
TRBD2 | TRBJ2-1 | NA | TRBV27 | 15 | TGTGCCAGCAGCCGGACTAGCGGGATGATCAATGAGCAGTTCTTC | CASSRTSGMINEQFF
NA | TRBJ1-1 | few | TRBV5-1 | 14 | TGCGCCAGCAGCTTAGAGCTACCGAACACTGAAGCTTTCTTT | CASSLELPNTEAFF
TRBD2 | TRBJ2-3 | many | TRBV6-2/TRBV6-3 | 15 | TGTGCCAGCAGCGGAGCGGGGGGGCCCACAGATACGCAGTATTTT | CASSGAGGPTDTQYF
NA | TRBJ1-2 | few | TRBV3-1 | 15 | TGTGCCAGCAGCCAAACAGCTGGGGTAAAGCATGGCTACACCTTC | CASSQTAGVKHGYTF
NA | TRBJ1-1 | NA | TRBV20-1 | 15 | TGCAGTGCTAGAGAGGGGGCCCGGGAGGAGATTGGAGCTTTCTTT | CSAREGAREEIGAFF
NA | TRBJ2-1 | many | TRBV12-3/TRBV12-4 | 14 | TGTGCCAGCACAGGGGGGACGGATTACAATGAGCAGTTCTTC | CASTGGTDYNEQFF
NA | TRBJ1-6 | few | TRBV12-3/TRBV12-4 | 15 | TGTGCCAGCAGTTTATATTGGGGCAGTTCTTCACCCCTCCACTTT | CASSLYWGSSSPLHF
NA | TRBJ1-1 | many | TRBV30 | 12 | TGTGCCTGGAGCTCCTCATCGGACGGGGCTTTCTTT | CAWSSSSDGAFF
TRBD1 | TRBJ1-5 | many | TRBV27 | 14 | TGTGCCAGCAGCCCGGACAGGGAATATCAGCCCCAGCATTTT | CASSPDREYQPQHF
NA | TRBJ2-1 | once | TRBV6-1 | 16 | TGTGCCAGCAGTGACCGCGGTCAAGACGGATCTGAGGAGCAGTTCTTC | CASSDRGQDGSEEQFF
NA | TRBJ2-5 | many | TRBV10-3 | 15 | TGTGCCATCAGCCGCGCTACCCAGGGCAGGGAGACCCAGTACTTC | CAISRATQGRETQYF
TRBD2 | TRBJ2-1 | few | TRBV11-2 | 16 | TGTGCCAGCAGCTTAAGACTAGCGGGGGGGGACAATGAGCAGTTCTTC | CASSLRLAGGDNEQFF
NA | TRBJ1-6 | NA | TRBV9 | 15 | TGTGCCAGCAGCGTAGGGGCAGGGGATAATTCACCCCTCCACTTT | CASSVGAGDNSPLHF
NA | TRBJ2-7 | once | TRBV7-6 | 14 | TGTGCCAGCAGCTTAGGGCGCAGCCTCCACGAGCAGTACTTC | CASSLGRSLHEQYF
NA | TRBJ1-1 | many | TRBV30 | 13 | TGTGCCTGGAGCGGGGTGGGGAACACTGAAGCTTTCTTT | CAWSGVGNTEAFF
TRBD2 | TRBJ2-1 | NA | TRBV12-3/TRBV12-4 | 20 | TGTGCCAGCAGTCCCCGTGGGCCAGCGGGGGCCGTTCTTCCTACTAATGAGCAGTTCTTC | CASSPRGPAGAVLPTNEQFF
TRBD1 | TRBJ1-6 | NA | TRBV5-6 | 14 | TGTGCCAGCAGCTACGGGACAGGGGTCTCACCCCTCCACTTT | CASSYGTGVSPLHF
NA | TRBJ2-5 | few | TRBV27 | 18 | TGTGCCAGCAGTTTGGATGGACCGACTGTAACACGAAAAGAGACCCAGTACTTC | CASSLDGPTVTRKETQYF
TRBD2 | TRBJ2-1 | NA | TRBV7-2 | 16 | TGTGCCAGCAGCTTAGTGGGGGGCGGGGGGTACAATGAGCAGTTCTTC | CASSLVGGGGYNEQFF
NA | TRBJ1-1 | many | TRBV12-3/TRBV12-4 | 11 | TGTGCCAGCAGTTTACTGGGGGAGGCTTTCTTT | CASSLLGEAFF
NA | TRBJ1-2 | NA | TRBV20-1 | 15 | TGCAGTGCTAGACTCCAGACAGAGGGTAACTATGGCTACACCTTC | CSARLQTEGNYGYTF
NA | TRBJ2-5 | NA | TRBV5-1 | 15 | TGCGCCAGCAGTACCGGGACCCTCCGCGAAGAGACCCAGTACTTC | CASSTGTLREETQYF
NA | TRBJ2-5 | few | TRBV3-1 | 14 | TGTGCCAGCAGCCTACATAGCGCCCAAGAGACCCAGTACTTC | CASSLHSAQETQYF